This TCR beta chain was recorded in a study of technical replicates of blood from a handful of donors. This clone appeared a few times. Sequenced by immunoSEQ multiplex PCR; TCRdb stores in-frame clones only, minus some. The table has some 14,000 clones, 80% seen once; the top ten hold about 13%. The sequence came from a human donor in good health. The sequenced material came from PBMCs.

The CDR3 region has the DNA TGTGCCAGTAGTACTCTGGGACAGTCCTACGAGCAGTACTTC. It translates to CASSTLGQSYEQYF. This chain uses TRBV19 with TRBJ2-7, with TRBD1 identical over 7 bases. V lost 4 bases, J lost 1 base, and 4 bases stayed unmatched. This CDR3 region has 14 residues. Germline V lookup: CDR1 LNHDA, CDR2 SQIVND (reference sequence).